This T cell receptor (beta chain) is drawn from a study of shared clonotypes between healthy human individuals. Whole-study findings and limits: The represented genetic and exposure-history diversity was limited by the small number of donors. Naive subsets typically showed greater estimated richness than memory subsets.

V shed 1 base, J shed 6 bases, and the junction held 5 bases outside the gene matches. Germline values: CDR1 SGHNT, CDR2 YYREEE (reference sequence). The CDR3 is 16 amino acids. Several immunoSEQ plates held equal portions of the genomic DNA taken from each subset. Repertoires were generated with immunoSEQ multiplex PCR, while TCRdb's copy carries only in-frame clones and drops some. The top ten hold 0.85% to 1% of the sample, which has 850,000 to 1,100,000 clones, around three quarters seen once. This clone occurred a few times. Its antigen is currently unknown. The V and J genes are TRBV5-4 and TRBJ2-1, with 12 nucleotides matching TRBD2. This receptor was taken from a man between 18 and 29 years old in good health. Some clones in this sample may be carry-over from other donors' samples. The specimen was memory CD4+ T cells from PBMCs. Subset described: CD45RA-negative fraction. CDR3 bases: TGTGCCAGCAGCTTGAGGGCTAGCGGGAGGGGCAATGAGCAGTTCTTC. This translates into CASSLRASGRGNEQFF.